The clone carrying this TCR beta chain was picked up a small number of times. The antigen is unknown. The data were taken from a study of post-analysis software for immune sequencing data. About the research overall: Both relapsing-remitting and secondary progressive multiple sclerosis featured among the disease courses, as did progressive-relapsing multiple sclerosis. Study results and limitations: Under F measure analysis, samples from one preparation batch co-clustered strongly. TRBV5-6, TRBV5-1 and TRBV20-1 were among about 5 TRBV segments more frequent in patients than controls.

V gave up 4 bases and J gave up 13 bases; unmatched junction bases: 13. Germline V gene data show CDR1 as SGHKS and CDR2 as YYEKEE (reference sequence). The CDR3 runs to 14 residues. Unique molecular identifiers had been added to the TCR beta cDNA libraries. TCRdb re-analysed the PCR reads in MiXCR, keeping a single row per CDR3 protein. The sample shows around 700,000 distinct CDR3 sequences, approximately 59% of them seen only once. The TCR comes from a girl aged 2 to 10 with multiple sclerosis. The material sequenced was blood. The chain is built from TRBV5-5 and TRBJ1-2; 10 bases match TRBD1. CDR3 coding DNA: TGTGCCAGCAGCGGACGGACAGGGGGACCGTCTCTCACCTTC. As protein: CASSGRTGGPSLTF.